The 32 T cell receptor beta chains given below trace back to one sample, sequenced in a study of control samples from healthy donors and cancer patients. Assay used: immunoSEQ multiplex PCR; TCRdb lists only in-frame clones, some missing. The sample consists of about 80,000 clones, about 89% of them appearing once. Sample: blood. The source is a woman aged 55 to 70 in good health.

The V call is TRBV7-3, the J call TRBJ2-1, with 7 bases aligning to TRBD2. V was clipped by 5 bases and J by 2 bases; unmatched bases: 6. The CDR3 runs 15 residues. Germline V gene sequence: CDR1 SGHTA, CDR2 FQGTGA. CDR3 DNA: TGTGCCAGCAGCCGTTCTAGCGGAGCCTACAATGAGCAGTTCTTC. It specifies CASSRSSGAYNEQFF.

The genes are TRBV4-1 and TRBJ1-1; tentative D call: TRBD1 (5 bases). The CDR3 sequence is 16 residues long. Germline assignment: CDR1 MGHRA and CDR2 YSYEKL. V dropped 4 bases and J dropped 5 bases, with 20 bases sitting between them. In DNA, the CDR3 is TGCGCCAGCAGCCGAACTTGGACGGGGGGGGTAACTGAAGCTTTCTTT. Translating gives CASSRTWTGGVTEAFF.

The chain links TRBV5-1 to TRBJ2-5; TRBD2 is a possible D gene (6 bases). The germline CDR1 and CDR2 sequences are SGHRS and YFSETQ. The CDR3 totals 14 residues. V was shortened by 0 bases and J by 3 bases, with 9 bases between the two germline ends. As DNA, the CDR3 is TGCGCCAGCAGCTTGGGCCCGGGAGAAGAGACCCAGTACTTC. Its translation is CASSLGPGEETQYF.

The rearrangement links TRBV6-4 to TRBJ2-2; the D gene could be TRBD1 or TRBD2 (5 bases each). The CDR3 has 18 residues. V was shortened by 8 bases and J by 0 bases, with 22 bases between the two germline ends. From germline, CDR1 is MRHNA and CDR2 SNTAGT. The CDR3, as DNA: TGTGCCAGCGGGGGTTTTATGACGGAATCCGCGAACACCGGGGAGCTGTTTTTT. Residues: CASGGFMTESANTGELFF.

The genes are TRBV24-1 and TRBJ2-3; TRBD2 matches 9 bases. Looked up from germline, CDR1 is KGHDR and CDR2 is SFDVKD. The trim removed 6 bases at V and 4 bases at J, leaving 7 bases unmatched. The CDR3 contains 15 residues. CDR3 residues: CATSPSGDESDTQYF. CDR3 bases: TGTGCCACCAGTCCTAGCGGGGACGAGTCAGATACGCAGTATTTT.

The CDR3 sequence: CASRRTGGEGYTF. The CDR3, as DNA: TGCGCCAGCAGACGGACAGGGGGCGAGGGCTACACCTTC. The rearrangement links TRBV23-1 to TRBJ1-2, with 11 bases aligning to TRBD1. TRBV23-1 is an ORF; its function is uncertain. The CDR3 runs to 13 residues. With V trimmed by 6 bases and J by 8 bases, 5 bases remained unmatched.

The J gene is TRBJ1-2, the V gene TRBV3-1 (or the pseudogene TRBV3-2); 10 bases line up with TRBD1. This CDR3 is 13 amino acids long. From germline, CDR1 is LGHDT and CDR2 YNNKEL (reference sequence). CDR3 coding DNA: TGTGCGGCCTCCTCGGACAGGGGGATCTCCTACACCTTC. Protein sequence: CAASSDRGISYTF.

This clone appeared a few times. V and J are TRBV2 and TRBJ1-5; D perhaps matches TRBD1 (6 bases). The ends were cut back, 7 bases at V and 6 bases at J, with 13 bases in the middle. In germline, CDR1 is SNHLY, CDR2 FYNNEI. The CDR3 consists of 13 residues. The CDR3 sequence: CASMAGGLQPQHF. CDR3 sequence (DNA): TGTGCCAGCATGGCGGGGGGCCTTCAGCCCCAGCATTTT.

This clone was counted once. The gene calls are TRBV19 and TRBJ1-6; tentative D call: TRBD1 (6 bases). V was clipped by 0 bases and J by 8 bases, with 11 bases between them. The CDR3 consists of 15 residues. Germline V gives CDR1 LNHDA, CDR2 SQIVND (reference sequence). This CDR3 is CASSIEDSRDSPLHF. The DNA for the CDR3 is TGTGCCAGTAGTATAGAGGACAGTCGAGATTCACCCCTCCACTTT.

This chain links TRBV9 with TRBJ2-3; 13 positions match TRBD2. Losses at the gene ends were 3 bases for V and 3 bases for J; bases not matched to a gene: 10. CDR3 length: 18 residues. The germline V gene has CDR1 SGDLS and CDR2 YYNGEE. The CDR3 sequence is CASSERGTTSGRTDTQYF. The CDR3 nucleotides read TGTGCCAGCAGCGAAAGGGGCACGACTAGCGGGAGGACAGATACGCAGTATTTT.

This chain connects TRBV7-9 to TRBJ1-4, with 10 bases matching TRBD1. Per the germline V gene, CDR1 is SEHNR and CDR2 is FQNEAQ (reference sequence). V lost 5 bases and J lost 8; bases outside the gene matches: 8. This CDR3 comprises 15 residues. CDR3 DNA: TGTGCCAGCAGCACCCCGGGACAGGGGTGGGAAAAACTGTTTTTT. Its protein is CASSTPGQGWEKLFF.

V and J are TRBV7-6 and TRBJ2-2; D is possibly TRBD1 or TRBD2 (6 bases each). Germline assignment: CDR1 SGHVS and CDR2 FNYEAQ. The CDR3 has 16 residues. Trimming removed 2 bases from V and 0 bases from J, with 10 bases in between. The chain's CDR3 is CASSLRGAANTGELFF. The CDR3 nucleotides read TGTGCCAGCAGCTTAAGGGGGGCCGCGAACACCGGGGAGCTGTTTTTT.

CDR3 bases: TGTGCCAGCAGCCCGAACCCGAGGGGAGAAGGGTATTTT. Translating it yields CASSPNPRGEGYF. This chain joins TRBV2 and TRBJ2-3; D may match TRBD1 or TRBD2 (5 bases each). V lost 6 bases and J lost 14, with 21 bases in between. This CDR3 comprises 13 residues. CDR1 is SNHLY, CDR2 FYNNEI, per germline.

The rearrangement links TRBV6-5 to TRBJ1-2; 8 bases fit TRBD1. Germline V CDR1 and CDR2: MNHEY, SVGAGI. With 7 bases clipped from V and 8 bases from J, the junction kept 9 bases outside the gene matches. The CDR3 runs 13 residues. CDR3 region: CASTEPGQDGYTF. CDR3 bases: TGTGCCAGCACCGAACCGGGACAGGACGGCTACACCTTC.

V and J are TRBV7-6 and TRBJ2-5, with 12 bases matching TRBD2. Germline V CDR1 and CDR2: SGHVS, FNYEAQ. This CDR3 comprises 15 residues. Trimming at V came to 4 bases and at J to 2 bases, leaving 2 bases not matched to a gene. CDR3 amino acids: CASSSSGGVQETQYF. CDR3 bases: TGTGCCAGCAGCTCTAGCGGGGGGGTTCAAGAGACCCAGTACTTC.

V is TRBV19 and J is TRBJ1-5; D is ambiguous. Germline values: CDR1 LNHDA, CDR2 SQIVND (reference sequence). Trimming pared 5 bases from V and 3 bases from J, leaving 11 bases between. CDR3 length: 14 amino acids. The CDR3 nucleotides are TGTGCCAGTAGTCGCCTACAACTCAATCAGCCCCAGCATTTT. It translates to CASSRLQLNQPQHF.

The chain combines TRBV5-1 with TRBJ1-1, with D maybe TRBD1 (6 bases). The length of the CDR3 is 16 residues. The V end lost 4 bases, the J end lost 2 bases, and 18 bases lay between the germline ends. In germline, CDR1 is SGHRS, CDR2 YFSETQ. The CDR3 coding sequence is TGCGCCAGCAGCCCGGGCCAGGGGTCAGCAAACACTGAAGCTTTCTTT. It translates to CASSPGQGSANTEAFF.

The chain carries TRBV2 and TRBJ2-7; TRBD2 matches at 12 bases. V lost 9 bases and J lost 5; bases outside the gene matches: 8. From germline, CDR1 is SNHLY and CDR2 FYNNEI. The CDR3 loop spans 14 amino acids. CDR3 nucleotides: TGTGCCAGGTCGACTAGCGGGAGTATCAACGAGCAGTACTTC. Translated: CARSTSGSINEQYF.

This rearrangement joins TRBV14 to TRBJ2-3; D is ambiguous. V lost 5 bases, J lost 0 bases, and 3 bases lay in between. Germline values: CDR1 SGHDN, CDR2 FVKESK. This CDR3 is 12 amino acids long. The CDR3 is CASSGSTDTQYF. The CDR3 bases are TGTGCCAGCAGCGGCAGCACAGATACGCAGTATTTT.

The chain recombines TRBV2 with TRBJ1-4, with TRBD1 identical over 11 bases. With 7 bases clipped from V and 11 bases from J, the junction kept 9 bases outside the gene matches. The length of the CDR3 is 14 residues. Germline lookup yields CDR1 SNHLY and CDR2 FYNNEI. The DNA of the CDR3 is TGTGCCAGCAACCAGGACAGGGGGCAGGAGAAACTGTTTTTT. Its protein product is CASNQDRGQEKLFF. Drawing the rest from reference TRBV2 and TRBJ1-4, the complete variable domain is EPEVTQTPSHQVTQMGQEVILRCVPISNHLYFYWYRQILGQKVEFLVSFYNNEISEKSEIFDDQFSVERPDGSNFTLKIRSTKLEDSAMYFCASNQDRGQEKLFFGSGTQLSVL.

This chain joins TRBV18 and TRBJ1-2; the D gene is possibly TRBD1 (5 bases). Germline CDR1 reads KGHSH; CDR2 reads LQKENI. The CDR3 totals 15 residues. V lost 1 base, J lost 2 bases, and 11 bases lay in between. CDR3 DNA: TGTGCCAGCTCACCACGGGGGAGGAGGAACTATGGCTACACCTTC. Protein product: CASSPRGRRNYGYTF.

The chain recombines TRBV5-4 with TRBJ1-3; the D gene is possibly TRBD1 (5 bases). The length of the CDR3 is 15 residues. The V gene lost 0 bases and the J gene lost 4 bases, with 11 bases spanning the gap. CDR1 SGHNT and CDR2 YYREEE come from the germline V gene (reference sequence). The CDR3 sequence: CASSLEGTGGNTIYF. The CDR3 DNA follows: TGTGCCAGCAGCTTGGAAGGGACCGGAGGAAACACCATATATTTT.

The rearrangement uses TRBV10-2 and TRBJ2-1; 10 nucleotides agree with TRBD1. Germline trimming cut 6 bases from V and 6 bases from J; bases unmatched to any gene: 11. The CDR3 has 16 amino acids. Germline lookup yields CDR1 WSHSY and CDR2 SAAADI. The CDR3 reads CASRETGGGYGNEQFF. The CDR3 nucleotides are TGCGCCAGCAGAGAGACAGGGGGCGGGTATGGCAATGAGCAGTTCTTC.

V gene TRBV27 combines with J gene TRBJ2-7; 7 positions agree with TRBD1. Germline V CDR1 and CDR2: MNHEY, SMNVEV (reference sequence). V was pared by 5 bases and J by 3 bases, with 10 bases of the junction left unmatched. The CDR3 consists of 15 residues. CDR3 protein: CASSIAGTAYYEQYF. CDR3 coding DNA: TGTGCCAGCAGTATAGCCGGGACAGCCTACTACGAGCAGTACTTC.

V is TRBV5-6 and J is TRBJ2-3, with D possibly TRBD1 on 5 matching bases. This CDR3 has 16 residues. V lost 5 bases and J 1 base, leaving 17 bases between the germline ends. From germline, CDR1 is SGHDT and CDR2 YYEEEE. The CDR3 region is CASRQYVRVGTDTQYF. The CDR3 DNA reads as TGTGCCAGCAGGCAATATGTCAGGGTCGGCACAGATACGCAGTATTTT.

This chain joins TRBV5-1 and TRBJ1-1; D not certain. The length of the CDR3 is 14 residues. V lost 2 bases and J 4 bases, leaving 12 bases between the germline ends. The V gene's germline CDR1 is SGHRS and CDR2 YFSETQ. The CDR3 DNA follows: TGCGCCAGCAGCTTCCGCAGTGAAGGCACTGAAGCTTTCTTT. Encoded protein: CASSFRSEGTEAFF.

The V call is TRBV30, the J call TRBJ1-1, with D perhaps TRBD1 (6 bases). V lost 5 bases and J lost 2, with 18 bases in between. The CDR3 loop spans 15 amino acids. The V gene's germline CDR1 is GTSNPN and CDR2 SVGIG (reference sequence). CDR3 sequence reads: CAWRPGGGPNTEAFF. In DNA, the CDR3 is TGTGCCTGGCGGCCCGGGGGGGGGCCAAACACTGAAGCTTTCTTT.

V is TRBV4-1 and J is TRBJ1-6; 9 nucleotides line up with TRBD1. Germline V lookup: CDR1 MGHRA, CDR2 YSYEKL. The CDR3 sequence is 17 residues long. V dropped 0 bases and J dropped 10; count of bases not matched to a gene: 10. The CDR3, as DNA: TGCGCCAGCAGCCAAGATCAAAACAGGGGGCTCGGCTCACCCCTCCACTTT. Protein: CASSQDQNRGLGSPLHF.

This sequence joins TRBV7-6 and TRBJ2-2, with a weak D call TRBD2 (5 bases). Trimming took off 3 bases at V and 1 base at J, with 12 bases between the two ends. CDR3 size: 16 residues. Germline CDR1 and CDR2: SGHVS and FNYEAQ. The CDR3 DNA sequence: TGTGCCAGCAGCTTTGTAGCGTGGGAGAACACCGGGGAGCTGTTTTTT. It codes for CASSFVAWENTGELFF.

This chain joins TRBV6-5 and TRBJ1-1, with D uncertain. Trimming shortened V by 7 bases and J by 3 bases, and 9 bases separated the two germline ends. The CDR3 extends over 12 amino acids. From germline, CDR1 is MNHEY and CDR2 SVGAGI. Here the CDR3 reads CASIEGHTEAFF. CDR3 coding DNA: TGTGCCAGCATCGAGGGTCACACTGAAGCTTTCTTT.

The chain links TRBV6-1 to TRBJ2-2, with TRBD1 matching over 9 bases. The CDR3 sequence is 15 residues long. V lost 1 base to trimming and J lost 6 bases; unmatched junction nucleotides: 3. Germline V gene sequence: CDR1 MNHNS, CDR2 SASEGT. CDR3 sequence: CASSEEGTGPGELFF. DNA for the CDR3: TGTGCCAGCAGTGAAGAGGGGACAGGGCCCGGGGAGCTGTTTTTT.

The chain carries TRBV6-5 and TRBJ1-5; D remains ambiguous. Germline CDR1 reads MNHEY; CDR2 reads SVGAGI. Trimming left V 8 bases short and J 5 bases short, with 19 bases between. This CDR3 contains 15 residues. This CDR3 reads CASGENTDGYQPQHF. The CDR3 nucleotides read TGTGCCAGCGGAGAAAATACGGACGGTTATCAGCCCCAGCATTTT.